This entry describes one T cell receptor beta chain. This clonotype was seen once. This clone's antigen is unknown. No base-level quality is on record; no much larger clone is a single base apart. Support from one read is weak. The data belong to a study of patients and donors after allogeneic stem cell transplantation (dated by TCRdb to the early 2020s). The library was obtained by RT-PCR. Sequencing instrument: NextSeq 550. TCRdb ran its own pipeline on the public reads, namely fastp trimming at Q25 and MiXCR clone calling, and kept in-frame beta chains. Rows merge per CDR3 protein into single entries with the most common DNA and genes. Recorded for this sample are approximately 200,000 distinct CDR3 sequences; 35% to 45% of them occurred a single time. The top ten constitute 11% of the sample. In the germline V gene (reference sequence), CDR1 corresponds to LGHDT and CDR2 to YNNKEL. Measured from the cysteine to the phenylalanine, the CDR3 is 15 residues long. The entry retains the CDR3 DNA only, 45 bases that are in frame from base 1. V is trimmed back by 1 base and J by 1 base, and the junction contains 3 bases that no gene match accounts for.

The receptor comes from a human donor who was either an allogeneic HSCT recipient or a stem cell or donor lymphocyte infusion donor (not recorded which). It is not recorded whose cells these are; they may come from a transplant donor. Sequenced sample: blood, either unsorted or a sorted T cell fraction (not recorded which). This chain is built from TRBV3-1 and TRBJ1-2, with TRBD1 identical over 7 junction bases. The nucleotide sequence is given as TGTGCCAGCAGCCAAGGACAGGGAAGTAACTATGGCTACACCTTC. It translates to CASSQGQGSNYGYTF.